This T cell receptor (beta chain) was captured in a study of CD8+CD57+ T cells in acquired aplastic anemia. The wider study: Healthy CD8+ samples averaged about 11.0 million reads. Whole-study results and caveats: In common between the patients and the controls were around 29 CD8+ CDR3 sequences.

Remarks on this clonotype: Antigen unknown.

Germline V gives CDR1 ENHRY, CDR2 SYGVKD. The CDR3 sequence is 15 residues long. V lost 0 bases to trimming and J lost 4 bases, with 12 bases between them. CDR3 and TCR beta VDJ profiling relied on genomic DNA as the template. TCRdb re-called the reads through MiXCR, storing one row per CDR3 protein. In the table there are over 150,000 distinct CDR3 sequences, less than 70% of which are singletons. Sequenced sample: sorted CD4+, CD8+, or CD8+CD57+ T cells (not recorded which) from PBMCs. The TCR sequence derives from a human donor in good health, serving as a control. The chain has TRBV10-3 and TRBJ1-2, with TRBD1 as a possible D gene (5 bases). The CDR3 region has the DNA TGTGCCATCAGTGAGTCCTCTGGGACGTTCTATGGCTACACCTTC. Translated, it gives CAISESSGTFYGYTF.